What follows are 14 T cell receptor beta chains derived from one specimen sequenced in a study of siplizumab effects on memory and regulatory T cells. TCRdb's copy holds only in-frame clones and misses some; the assay was immunoSEQ multiplex PCR. The sample holds roughly 60,000 clones, more than 85% seen once. Sequencing used CD8+ T cells sorted from blood. These receptors were taken from a human donor in good health.

The chain carries TRBV7-8 and TRBJ2-7; the match to TRBD2 covers 7 bases. Germline loops: CDR1 SGHVS, CDR2 FQNEAQ. CDR3 length equals 13 residues. V shed 8 bases, J shed 3 bases, and the junction held 7 bases outside the gene matches. For the CDR3, the DNA is TGTGCCAGCTCAAGCGGGGCATTCTACGAGCAGTACTTC. It yields the protein CASSSGAFYEQYF.

The CDR3 DNA reads TGTGCCAGCAGCCCAGGGGATTTCTACGAGCAGTACTTC. It yields the protein CASSPGDFYEQYF. The chain couples TRBV7-6 to TRBJ2-7; D is possibly TRBD1 (6 bases). The CDR3 is 13 amino acids. The germline CDR1 and CDR2 sequences are SGHVS and FNYEAQ. Trimming removed 5 bases at V and 3 bases at J, with 11 bases between.

This clone came up once. The chain recombines TRBV25-1 with TRBJ1-2; no firm D call. The V end lost 2 bases, the J end lost 8 bases, and 12 bases lay between the germline ends. Germline V CDR1 and CDR2: MGHDK, SYGVNS. This CDR3 region has 13 residues. For the CDR3, the DNA is TGTGCCAGCAGTGAAGGTTGGGTATACGGCTACACCTTC. Protein sequence: CASSEGWVYGYTF.

The chain recombines TRBV10-3 with TRBJ1-2; 7 nucleotides match TRBD1. The CDR3 contains 14 residues. Germline V gene sequence: CDR1 ENHRY, CDR2 SYGVKD. The J segment lost 4 bases and the V segment lost 6 bases, leaving 8 bases of the junction unmatched. The CDR3 bases are TGTGCCATCAGGTCCGGGACAGATTTCTATGGCTACACCTTC. Its protein is CAIRSGTDFYGYTF.

This clone occurred once. The V call is TRBV21-1, the J call TRBJ2-1; the table's D gene call, TRBD2, was not cross checked with the DNA. TRBV21-1 is a documented pseudogene. CDR3 length equals 16 residues. CDR3 protein: CASSKVSGINVDEQFF. The CDR3 DNA follows: TGTGCCAGCAGCAAAGTTTCCGGGATAAATGTGGATGAGCAGTTCTTC.

The V gene is TRBV28, the J gene TRBJ1-3; D is unresolved. The CDR3 is 15 residues long. Germline V gene data show CDR1 as MDHEN and CDR2 as SYDVKM. V was clipped by 1 base and J by 2 bases, with 9 bases between them. The CDR3 sequence is CASSLSGRPGNTIYF. The CDR3 bases are TGTGCCAGCAGTTTATCGGGCAGGCCTGGAAACACCATATATTTT.

The gene calls are TRBV10-3 and TRBJ2-7; D not certain. Between the trimmed V and J ends, which lost 3 bases and 4 bases, there was a span of 13 bases. CDR3 length equals 14 residues. From germline, CDR1 is ENHRY and CDR2 SYGVKD. The chain's CDR3 is CAISDPEVGYEQYF. CDR3 DNA sequence: TGTGCCATCAGTGACCCCGAGGTGGGTTACGAGCAGTACTTC.

The chain is built from TRBV6-5 and TRBJ1-2; a weak D match, TRBD1 (6 bases). Trimming took 7 bases from V and 3 from J, leaving 12 bases between them. There are 13 residues in the CDR3. Germline CDR1 reads MNHEY; CDR2 reads SVGAGI. CDR3: CASTEQGDYGYTF. The CDR3 DNA is TGTGCCAGCACTGAACAGGGTGACTATGGCTACACCTTC.

The chain carries TRBV2 and TRBJ1-5; D ambiguous. This CDR3 is built from 15 residues. Trimming removed 2 bases from V and 0 bases from J, with 8 bases in between. Germline-derived CDR1 and CDR2 are SNHLY and FYNNEI. CDR3 sequence (DNA): TGTGCCAGCAGTGAATTACGGAATAGCAATCAGCCCCAGCATTTT. This codes for CASSELRNSNQPQHF.

V gene TRBV29-1 combines with J gene TRBJ2-1; 10 nucleotides match TRBD1. The junction had 3 bases not matched to a gene; V was cut back by 8 bases and J by 2 bases. Germline V CDR1 and CDR2: SQVTM, ANQGSEA. CDR3 length: 13 residues. For the CDR3, the DNA is TGCAGCCTTGGGACAGGGGCCTACAATGAGCAGTTCTTC. This gives the protein CSLGTGAYNEQFF.

The rearrangement uses TRBV6-5 and TRBJ1-4; D is perhaps TRBD1 (5 bases). There are 14 residues in the CDR3. Per the germline V gene, CDR1 is MNHEY and CDR2 is SVGAGI. The V gene lost 0 bases and the J gene lost 7 bases, with 9 bases spanning the gap. The CDR3 region is CASSYSMTAEKLFF. The CDR3 bases are TGTGCCAGCAGTTACTCGATGACAGCTGAAAAACTGTTTTTT.

Here the CDR3 reads CASSPRGVLETQYF. The CDR3 coding sequence is TGTGCCAGCAGCCCCCGAGGGGTTTTAGAGACCCAGTACTTC. The V gene is TRBV7-8, the J gene TRBJ2-5, with D perhaps TRBD1 or TRBD2 (5 bases each). V was shortened by 5 bases and J by 4 bases, with 14 bases between the two germline ends. The CDR3 covers 14 residues. Germline V gene sequence: CDR1 SGHVS, CDR2 FQNEAQ.

The count of this clone is one. The V call is TRBV7-9, the J call TRBJ1-1; TRBD1 might be the D (5 bases). Between the trimmed V and J ends, which lost 5 bases and 5 bases, there was a span of 12 bases. The V gene's germline CDR1 is SEHNR and CDR2 FQNEAQ (reference sequence). The CDR3 runs 13 residues. CDR3 in DNA: TGTGCCAGCAGCGTCGGCGGGGGGACTGAAGCTTTCTTT. This encodes CASSVGGGTEAFF.

The chain employs TRBV9 and TRBJ2-2; D possibly matches TRBD1 or TRBD2 (6 bases each). The CDR3 runs 15 residues. V was cut by 7 bases and J by 2 bases, with 15 bases left in between. Per germline, CDR1 SGDLS and CDR2 YYNGEE. The DNA of the CDR3 is TGTGCCAGCGGGGGGCAGCAGATAAACACCGGGGAGCTGTTTTTT. This codes for CASGGQQINTGELFF.